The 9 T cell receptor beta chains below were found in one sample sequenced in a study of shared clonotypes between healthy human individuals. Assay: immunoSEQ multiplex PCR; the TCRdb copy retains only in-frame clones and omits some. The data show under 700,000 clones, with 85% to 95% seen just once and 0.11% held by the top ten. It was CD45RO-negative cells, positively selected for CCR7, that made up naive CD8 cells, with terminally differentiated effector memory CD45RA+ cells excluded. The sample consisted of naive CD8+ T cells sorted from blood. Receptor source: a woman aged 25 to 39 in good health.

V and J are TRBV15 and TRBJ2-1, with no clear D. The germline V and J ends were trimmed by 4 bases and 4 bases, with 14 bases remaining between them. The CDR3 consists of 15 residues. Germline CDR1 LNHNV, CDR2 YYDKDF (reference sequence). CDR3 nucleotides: TGTGCCACCAGCACTACGGGCCTCATGTACAATGAGCAGTTCTTC. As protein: CATSTTGLMYNEQFF.

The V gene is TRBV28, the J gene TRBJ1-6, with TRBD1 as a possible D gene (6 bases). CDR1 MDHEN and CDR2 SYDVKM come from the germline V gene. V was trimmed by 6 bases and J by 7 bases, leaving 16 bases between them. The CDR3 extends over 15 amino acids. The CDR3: CASRNPGTLNSPLHF. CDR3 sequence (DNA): TGTGCCAGCAGAAATCCCGGGACACTAAATTCACCCCTCCACTTT.

The CDR3 region is CASSSERQFQPQHF. CDR3 DNA: TGTGCCAGCAGCTCCGAACGACAGTTCCAGCCCCAGCATTTT. The rearrangement uses TRBV11-1 and TRBJ1-5, with D perhaps TRBD1 (5 bases). Trimming left V 4 bases short and J 7 bases short, with 14 bases between. Looked up from germline, CDR1 is SGHAT and CDR2 is FQDESV (reference sequence). CDR3 length: 14 residues.

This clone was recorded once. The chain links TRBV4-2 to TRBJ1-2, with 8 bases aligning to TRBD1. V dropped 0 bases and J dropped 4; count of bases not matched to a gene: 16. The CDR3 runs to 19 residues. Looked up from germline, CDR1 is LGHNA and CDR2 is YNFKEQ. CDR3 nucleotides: TGTGCCAGCAGCCAAGATCTATCTCGCCAGGGGGCGCTTAGCTATGGCTACACCTTC. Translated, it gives CASSQDLSRQGALSYGYTF.

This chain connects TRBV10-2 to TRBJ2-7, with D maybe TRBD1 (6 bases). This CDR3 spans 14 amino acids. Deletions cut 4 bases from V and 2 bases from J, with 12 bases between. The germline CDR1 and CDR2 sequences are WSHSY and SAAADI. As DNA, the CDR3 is TGCGCCAGCAGTGTGACAGGTGAGACCTACGAGCAGTACTTC. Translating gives CASSVTGETYEQYF.

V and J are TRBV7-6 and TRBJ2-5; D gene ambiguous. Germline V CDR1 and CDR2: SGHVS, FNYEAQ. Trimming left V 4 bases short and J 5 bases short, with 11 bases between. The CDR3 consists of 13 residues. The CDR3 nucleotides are TGTGCCAGCAGCTATGGGTCCCTTGAGACCCAGTACTTC. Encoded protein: CASSYGSLETQYF.

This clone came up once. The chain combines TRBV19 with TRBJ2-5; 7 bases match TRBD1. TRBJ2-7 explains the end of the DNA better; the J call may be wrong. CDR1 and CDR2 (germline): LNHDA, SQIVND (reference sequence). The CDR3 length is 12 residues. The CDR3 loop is CATSGQSSEQYF. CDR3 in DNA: TGTGCCACCTCGGGACAGTCAAGCGAGCAGTACTTC.

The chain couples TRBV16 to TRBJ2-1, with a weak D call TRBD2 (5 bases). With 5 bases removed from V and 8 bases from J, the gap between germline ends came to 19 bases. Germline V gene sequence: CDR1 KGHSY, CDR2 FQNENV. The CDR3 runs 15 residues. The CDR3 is CASSDPGRPRDEQFF. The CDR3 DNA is TGTGCCAGCAGCGACCCGGGGAGACCCCGGGATGAGCAGTTCTTC.

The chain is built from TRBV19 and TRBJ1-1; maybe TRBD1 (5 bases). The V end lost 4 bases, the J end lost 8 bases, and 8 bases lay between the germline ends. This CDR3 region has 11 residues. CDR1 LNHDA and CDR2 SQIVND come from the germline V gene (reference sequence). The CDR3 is CASSTPGEAFF. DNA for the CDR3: TGTGCCAGTAGTACCCCAGGGGAAGCTTTCTTT.